This TCR beta chain was sequenced during a study of T-cell memory formation after mild COVID-19. Regarding the study as a whole: Clonal second-wave expansions that peaked on day 37 had unconfirmed SARS-CoV-2 specificity. Those CD4+ clones that contracted were mainly in CM and EM (CD8+ ones in EMRA).

A remark on this clonotype: Its specificity is unknown.

TCRdb independently ran MiXCR on the 5' RACE reads; one entry per CDR3 protein. The table has 550,000 to 650,000 distinct CDR3 sequences, around a sixth seen once; the top ten hold approximately 8.1%. This receptor was identified in an adult woman who had mild COVID-19 (a few samples of this study predate the infection). Cell type and time point are not known. Sequenced sample: PBMCs or a T cell subset sorted from them (not recorded which).

The CDR3 sequence: CASRLGGQGANEQFF. Here the CDR3 DNA reads TGCGCCAGCCGCCTTGGGGGACAGGGGGCCAATGAGCAGTTCTTC. The chain joins TRBV5-1 to TRBJ2-1; TRBD1 matches 12 bases. In germline, CDR1 is SGHRS, CDR2 YFSETQ. With 7 bases clipped from V and 6 bases from J, the junction kept 8 bases outside the gene matches. The CDR3 has 15 residues. Looking up the rest from reference TRBV5-1 and TRBJ2-1 gives the full variable domain: KAGVTQTPRYLIKTRGQQVTLSCSPISGHRSVSWYQQTPGQGLQFLFEYFSETQRNKGNFPGRFSGRQFSNSRSEMNVSTLELGDSALYLCASRLGGQGANEQFFGPGTRLTVL.